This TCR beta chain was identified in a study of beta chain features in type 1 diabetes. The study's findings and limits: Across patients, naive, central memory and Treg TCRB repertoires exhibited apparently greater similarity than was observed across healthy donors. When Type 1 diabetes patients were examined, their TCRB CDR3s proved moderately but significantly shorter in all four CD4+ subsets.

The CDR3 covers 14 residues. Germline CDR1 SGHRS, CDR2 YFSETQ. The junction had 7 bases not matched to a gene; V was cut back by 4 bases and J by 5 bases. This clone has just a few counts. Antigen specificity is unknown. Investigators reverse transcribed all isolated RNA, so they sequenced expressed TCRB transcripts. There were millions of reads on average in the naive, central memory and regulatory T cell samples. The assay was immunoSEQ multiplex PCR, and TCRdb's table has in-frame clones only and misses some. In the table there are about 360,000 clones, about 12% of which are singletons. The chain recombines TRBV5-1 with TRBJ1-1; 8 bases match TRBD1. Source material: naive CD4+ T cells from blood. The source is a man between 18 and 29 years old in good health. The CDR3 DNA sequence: TGCGCCAGCAGCATTACAGGGGGTGGGACTGAAGCTTTCTTT. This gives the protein CASSITGGGTEAFF.